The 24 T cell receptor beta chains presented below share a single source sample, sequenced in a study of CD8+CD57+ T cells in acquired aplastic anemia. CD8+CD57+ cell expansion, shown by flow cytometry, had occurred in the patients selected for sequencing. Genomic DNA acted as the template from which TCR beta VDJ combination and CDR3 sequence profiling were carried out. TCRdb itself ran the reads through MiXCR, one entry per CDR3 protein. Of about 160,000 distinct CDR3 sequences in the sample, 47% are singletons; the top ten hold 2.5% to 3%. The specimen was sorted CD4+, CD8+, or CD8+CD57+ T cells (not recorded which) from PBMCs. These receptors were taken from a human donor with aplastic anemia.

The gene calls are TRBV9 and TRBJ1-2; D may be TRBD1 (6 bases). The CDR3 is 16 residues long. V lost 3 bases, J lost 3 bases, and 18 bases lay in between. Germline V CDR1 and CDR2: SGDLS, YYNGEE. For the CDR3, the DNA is TGTGCCAGCAGCGCTTACGACCACTCAGGGGACTATGGCTACACCTTC. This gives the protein CASSAYDHSGDYGYTF.

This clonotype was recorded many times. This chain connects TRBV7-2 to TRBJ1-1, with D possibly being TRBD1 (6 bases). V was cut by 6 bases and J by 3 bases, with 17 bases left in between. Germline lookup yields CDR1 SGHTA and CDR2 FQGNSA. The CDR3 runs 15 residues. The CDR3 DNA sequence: TGTGCCAGCAGTCTCGAGGGGGGGGCACACACTGAAGCTTTCTTT. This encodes CASSLEGGAHTEAFF.

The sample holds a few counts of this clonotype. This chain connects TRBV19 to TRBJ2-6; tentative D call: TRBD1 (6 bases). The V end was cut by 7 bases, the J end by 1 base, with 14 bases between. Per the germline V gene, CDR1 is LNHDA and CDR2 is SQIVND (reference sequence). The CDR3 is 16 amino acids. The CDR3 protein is CASNWPQGSGANVLTF. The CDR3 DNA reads TGTGCCAGTAATTGGCCTCAGGGGTCTGGGGCCAACGTCCTGACTTTC.

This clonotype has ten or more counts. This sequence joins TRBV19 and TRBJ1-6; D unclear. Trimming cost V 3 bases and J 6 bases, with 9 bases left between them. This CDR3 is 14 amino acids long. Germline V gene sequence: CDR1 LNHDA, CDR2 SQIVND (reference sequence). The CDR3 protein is CASSMGNFNSPLHF. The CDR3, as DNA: TGTGCCAGTAGTATGGGGAATTTTAATTCACCCCTCCACTTT.

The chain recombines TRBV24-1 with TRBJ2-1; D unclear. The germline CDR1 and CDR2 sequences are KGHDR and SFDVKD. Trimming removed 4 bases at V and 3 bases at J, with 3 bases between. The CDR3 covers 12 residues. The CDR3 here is CATSDLYNEQFF. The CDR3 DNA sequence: TGTGCCACCAGTGACCTCTACAATGAGCAGTTCTTC.

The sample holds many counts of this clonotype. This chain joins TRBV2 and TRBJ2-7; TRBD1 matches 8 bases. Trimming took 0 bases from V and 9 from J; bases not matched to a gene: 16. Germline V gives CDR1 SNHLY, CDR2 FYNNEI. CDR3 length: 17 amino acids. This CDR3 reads CASSEANTRDRHLWQYF. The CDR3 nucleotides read TGTGCCAGCAGTGAAGCAAATACTCGGGACAGGCATCTATGGCAGTACTTC.

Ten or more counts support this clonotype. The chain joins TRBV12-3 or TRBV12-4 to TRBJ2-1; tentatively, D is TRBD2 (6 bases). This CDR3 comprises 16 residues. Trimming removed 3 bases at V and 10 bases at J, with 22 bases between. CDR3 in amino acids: CASSFPLTRLVSEQFF. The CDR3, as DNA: TGTGCCAGCAGTTTCCCCCTGACTAGATTAGTAAGCGAGCAGTTCTTC.

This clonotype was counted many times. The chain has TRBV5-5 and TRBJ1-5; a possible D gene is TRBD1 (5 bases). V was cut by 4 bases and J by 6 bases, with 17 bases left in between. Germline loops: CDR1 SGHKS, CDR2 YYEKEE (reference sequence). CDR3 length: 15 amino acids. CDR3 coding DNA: TGTGCCAGCAGCCCCGGAGATCCAGGGAGTCAGCCCCAGCATTTT. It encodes CASSPGDPGSQPQHF.

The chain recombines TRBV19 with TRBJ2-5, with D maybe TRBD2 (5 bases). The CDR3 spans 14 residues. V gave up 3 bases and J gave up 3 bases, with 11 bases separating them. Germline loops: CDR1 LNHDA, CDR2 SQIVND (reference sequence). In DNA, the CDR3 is TGTGCCAGTAGTATGGAGGCGGCAGAAGAGACCCAGTACTTC. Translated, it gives CASSMEAAEETQYF.

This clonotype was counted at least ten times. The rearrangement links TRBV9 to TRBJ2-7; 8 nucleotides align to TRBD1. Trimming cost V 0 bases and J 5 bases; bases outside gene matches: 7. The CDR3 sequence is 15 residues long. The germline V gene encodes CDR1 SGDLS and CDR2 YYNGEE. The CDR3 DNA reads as TGTGCCAGCAGCGTAGGGTTGGACAGGGACCACGAGCAGTACTTC. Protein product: CASSVGLDRDHEQYF.

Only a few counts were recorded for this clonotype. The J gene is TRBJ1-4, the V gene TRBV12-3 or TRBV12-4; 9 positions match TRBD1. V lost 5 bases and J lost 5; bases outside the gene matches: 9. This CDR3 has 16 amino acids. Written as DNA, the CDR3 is TGTGCCAGCAGTGGAACGACCGGGACAGGGAATGAAAAACTGTTTTTT. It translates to CASSGTTGTGNEKLFF.

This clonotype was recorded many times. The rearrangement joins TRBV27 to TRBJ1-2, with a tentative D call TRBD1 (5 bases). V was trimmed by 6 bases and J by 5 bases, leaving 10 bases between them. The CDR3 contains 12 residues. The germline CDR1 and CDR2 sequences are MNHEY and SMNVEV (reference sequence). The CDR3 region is CASRRGGYGYTF. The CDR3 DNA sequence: TGTGCCAGCAGGCGGGGGGGGTATGGCTACACCTTC.

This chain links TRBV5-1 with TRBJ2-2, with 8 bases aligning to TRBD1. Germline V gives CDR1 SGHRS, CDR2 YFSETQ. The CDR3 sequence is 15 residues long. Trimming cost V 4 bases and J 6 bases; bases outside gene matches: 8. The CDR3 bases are TGCGCCAGCAGCCTACAGGGGGGAGTAGCCGGGGAGCTGTTTTTT. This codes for CASSLQGGVAGELFF.

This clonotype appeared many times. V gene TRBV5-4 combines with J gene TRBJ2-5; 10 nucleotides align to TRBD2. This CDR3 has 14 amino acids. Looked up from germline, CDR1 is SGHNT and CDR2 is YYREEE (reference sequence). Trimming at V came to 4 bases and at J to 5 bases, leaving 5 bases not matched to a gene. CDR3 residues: CASSTGLAKETQYF. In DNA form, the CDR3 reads TGTGCCAGCAGCACGGGACTAGCGAAGGAGACCCAGTACTTC.

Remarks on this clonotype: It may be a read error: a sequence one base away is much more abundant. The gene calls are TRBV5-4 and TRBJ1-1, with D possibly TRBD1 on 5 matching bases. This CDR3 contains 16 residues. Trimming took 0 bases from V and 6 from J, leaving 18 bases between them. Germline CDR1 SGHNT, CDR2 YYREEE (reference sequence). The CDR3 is CASSLALDRRTAEAFF. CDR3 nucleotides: TGTGCCAGCAGCTTGGCTCTAGACAGACGGACCGCTGAAGCTTTCTTT.

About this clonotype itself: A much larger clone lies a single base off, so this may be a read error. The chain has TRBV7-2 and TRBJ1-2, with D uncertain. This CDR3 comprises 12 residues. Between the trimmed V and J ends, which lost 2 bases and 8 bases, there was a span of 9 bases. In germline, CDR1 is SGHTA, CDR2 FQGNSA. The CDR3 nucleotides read TGTGCCAGCAGCTTAATTAGTCAGGGCTACACCTTC. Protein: CASSLISQGYTF.

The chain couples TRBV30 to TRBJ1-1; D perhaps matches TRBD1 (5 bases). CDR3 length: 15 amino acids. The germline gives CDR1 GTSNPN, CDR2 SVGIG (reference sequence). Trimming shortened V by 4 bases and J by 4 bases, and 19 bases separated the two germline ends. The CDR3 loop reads CAWTDPYMGPTEAFF. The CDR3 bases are TGTGCCTGGACCGACCCATATATGGGGCCCACTGAAGCTTTCTTT. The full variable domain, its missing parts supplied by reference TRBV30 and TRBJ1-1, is SQTIHQWPATLVQPVGSPLSLECTVEGTSNPNLYWYRQAAGRGLQLLFYSVGIGQISSEVPQNLSASRPQDRQFILSSKKLLLSDSGFYLCAWTDPYMGPTEAFFGQGTRLTVV.

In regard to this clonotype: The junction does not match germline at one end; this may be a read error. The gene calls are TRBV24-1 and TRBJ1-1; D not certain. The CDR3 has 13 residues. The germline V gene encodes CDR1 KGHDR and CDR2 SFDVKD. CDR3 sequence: CATSDSGWTEALF. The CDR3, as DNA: TGTGCCACCAGTGATTCCGGGTGGACTGAAGCTCTCTTT.

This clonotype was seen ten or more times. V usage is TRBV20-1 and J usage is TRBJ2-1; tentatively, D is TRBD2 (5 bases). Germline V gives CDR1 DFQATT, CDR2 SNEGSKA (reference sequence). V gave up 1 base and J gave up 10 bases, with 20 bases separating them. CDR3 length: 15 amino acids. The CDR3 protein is CSARGAGNWGREQFF. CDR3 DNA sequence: TGCAGTGCTAGAGGCGCCGGGAACTGGGGAAGAGAGCAGTTCTTC.

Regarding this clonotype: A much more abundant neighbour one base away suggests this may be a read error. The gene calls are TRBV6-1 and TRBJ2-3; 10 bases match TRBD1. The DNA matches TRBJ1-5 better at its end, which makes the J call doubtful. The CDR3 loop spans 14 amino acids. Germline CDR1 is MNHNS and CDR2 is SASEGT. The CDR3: CASRKTGGRDTQHF. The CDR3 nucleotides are TGTGCCAGCAGAAAGACAGGGGGCAGGGATACGCAGCATTTT.

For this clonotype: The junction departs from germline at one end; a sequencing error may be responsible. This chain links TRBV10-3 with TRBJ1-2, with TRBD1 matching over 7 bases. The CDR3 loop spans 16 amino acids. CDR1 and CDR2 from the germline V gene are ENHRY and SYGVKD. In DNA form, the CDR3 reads TGTGCCATCAAAGGGAGAGAAGACAGGGCGGACTATGGCTTCACCTTC. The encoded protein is CAIKGREDRADYGFTF.

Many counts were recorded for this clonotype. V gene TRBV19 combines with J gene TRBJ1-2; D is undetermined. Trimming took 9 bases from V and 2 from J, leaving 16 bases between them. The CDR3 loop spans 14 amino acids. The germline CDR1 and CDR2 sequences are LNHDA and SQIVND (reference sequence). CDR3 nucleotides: TGTGCCAGCAGCCCTTCCACAGCGAACTATGGCTACACCTTC. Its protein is CASSPSTANYGYTF.

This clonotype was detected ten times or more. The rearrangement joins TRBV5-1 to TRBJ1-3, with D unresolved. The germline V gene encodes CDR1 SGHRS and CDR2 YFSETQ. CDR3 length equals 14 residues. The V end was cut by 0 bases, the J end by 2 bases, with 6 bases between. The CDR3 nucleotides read TGCGCCAGCAGCTTGGCGACTGCTGGAAACACCATATATTTT. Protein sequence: CASSLATAGNTIYF.

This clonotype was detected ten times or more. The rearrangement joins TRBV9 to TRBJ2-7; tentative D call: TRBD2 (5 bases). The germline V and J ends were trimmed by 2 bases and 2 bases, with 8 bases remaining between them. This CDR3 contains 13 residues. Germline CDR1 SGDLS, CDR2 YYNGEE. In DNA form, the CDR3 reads TGTGCCAGCAGCGTGGACTCTACCTACGAGCAGTACTTC. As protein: CASSVDSTYEQYF.